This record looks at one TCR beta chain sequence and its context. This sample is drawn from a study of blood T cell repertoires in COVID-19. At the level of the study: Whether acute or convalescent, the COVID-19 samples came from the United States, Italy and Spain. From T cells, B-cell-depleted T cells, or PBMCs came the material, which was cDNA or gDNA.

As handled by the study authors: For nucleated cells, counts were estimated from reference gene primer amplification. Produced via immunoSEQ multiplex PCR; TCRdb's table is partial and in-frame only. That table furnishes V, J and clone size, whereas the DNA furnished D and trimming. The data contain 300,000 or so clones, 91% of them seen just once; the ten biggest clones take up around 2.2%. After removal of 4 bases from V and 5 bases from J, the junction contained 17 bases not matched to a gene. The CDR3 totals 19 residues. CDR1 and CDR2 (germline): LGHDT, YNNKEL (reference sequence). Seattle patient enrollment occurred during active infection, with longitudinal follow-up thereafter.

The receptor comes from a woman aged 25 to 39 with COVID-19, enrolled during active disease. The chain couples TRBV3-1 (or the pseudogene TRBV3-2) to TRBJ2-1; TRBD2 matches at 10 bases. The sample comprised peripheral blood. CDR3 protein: CASSLRTIGTSEYHNEQFF. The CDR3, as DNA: TGTGCCAGCAGCCTAAGAACCATCGGGACTAGCGAGTATCACAATGAGCAGTTCTTC.